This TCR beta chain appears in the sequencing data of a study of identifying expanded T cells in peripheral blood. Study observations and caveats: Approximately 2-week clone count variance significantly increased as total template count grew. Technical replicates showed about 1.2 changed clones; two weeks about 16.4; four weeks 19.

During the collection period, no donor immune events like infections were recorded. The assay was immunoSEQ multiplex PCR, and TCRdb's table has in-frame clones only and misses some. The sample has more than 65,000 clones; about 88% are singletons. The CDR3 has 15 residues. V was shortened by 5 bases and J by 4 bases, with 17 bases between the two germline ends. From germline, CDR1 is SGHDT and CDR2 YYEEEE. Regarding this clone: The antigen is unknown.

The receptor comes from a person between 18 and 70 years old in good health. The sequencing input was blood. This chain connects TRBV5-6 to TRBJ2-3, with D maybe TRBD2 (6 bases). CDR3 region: CASSSLLGGADTQYF. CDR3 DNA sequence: TGTGCCAGCAGTAGCTTACTCGGGGGTGCAGATACGCAGTATTTT. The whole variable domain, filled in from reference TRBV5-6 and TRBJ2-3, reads DAGVTQSPTHLIKTRGQQVTLRCSPKSGHDTVSWYQQALGQGPQFIFQYYEEEERQRGNFPDRFSGHQFPNYSSELNVNALLLGDSALYLCASSSLLGGADTQYFGPGTRLTVL.